This T cell receptor (beta chain) is drawn from a study of shared clonotypes between healthy human individuals. The overall study: The plates for each donor numbered three CD4 naive, three CD4 memory, two CD8 naive and one CD8 memory.

Study-wide results and limits: In a few donors, around 5.5% of naive CD4 clonotypes appeared in common. Larger estimated richness was generally recorded for naive subsets relative to memory subsets.

Trimming left V 8 bases short and J 0 bases short, with 10 bases between. Germline values: CDR1 GTSNPN, CDR2 SVGIG (reference sequence). This CDR3 spans 12 amino acids. Concerning this clone itself: No antigen is known for it.

Each donor was a Caucasian adult residing in Nashville, Tennessee. The method was immunoSEQ multiplex PCR; TCRdb's version includes in-frame clones alone and lacks a portion of them. The profile shows millions of clones, around 95% of them singletons. V usage is TRBV30 and J usage is TRBJ1-1, with a possible D match to TRBD1 (6 bases). What was sequenced was naive CD4+ T cells sorted from blood. The sample's subset: CD45RA+ positively selected. The source is a man between 18 and 29 years old in good health. CDR3 loop: CAEDRLNTEAFF. The DNA of the CDR3 is TGTGCCGAAGACAGGTTGAACACTGAAGCTTTCTTT.